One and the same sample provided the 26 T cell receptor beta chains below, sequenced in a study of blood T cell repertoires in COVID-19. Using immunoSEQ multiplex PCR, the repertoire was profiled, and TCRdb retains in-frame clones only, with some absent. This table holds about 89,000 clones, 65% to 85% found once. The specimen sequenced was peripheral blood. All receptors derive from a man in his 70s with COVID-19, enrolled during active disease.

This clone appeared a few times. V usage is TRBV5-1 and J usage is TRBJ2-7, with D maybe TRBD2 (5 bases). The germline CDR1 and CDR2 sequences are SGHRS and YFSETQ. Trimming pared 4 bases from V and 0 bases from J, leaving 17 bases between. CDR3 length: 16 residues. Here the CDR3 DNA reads TGCGCCAGCAGCCCGGGGTTGACCAGCTTCTCCTACGAGCAGTACTTC. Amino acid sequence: CASSPGLTSFSYEQYF.

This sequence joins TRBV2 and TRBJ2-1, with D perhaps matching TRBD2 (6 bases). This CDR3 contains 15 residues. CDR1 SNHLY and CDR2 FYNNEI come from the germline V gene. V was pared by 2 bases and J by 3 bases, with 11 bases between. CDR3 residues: CASSEMGEVYNEQFF. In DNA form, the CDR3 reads TGTGCCAGCAGTGAAATGGGGGAGGTCTACAATGAGCAGTTCTTC.

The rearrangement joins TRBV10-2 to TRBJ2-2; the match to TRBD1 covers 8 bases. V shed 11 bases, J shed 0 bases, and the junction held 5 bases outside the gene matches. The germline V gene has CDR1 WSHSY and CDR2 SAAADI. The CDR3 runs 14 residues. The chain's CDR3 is CAAKGQANTGELFF. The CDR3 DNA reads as TGCGCCGCCAAGGGACAGGCGAACACCGGGGAGCTGTTTTTT.

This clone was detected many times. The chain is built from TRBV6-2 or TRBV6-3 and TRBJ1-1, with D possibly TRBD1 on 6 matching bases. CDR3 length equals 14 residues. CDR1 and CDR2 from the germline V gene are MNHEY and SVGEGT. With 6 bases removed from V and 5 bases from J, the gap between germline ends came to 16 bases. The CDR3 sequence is CASSNDKTGTEAFF. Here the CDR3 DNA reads TGTGCCAGCAGCAACGATAAAACAGGGACTGAAGCTTTCTTT.

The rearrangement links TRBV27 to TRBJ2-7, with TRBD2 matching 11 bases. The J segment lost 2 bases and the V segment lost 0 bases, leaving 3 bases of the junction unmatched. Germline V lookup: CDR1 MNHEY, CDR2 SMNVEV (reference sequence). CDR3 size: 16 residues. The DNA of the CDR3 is TGTGCCAGCAGTTTATCGAGACTAGCGGGACCCTACGAGCAGTACTTC. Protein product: CASSLSRLAGPYEQYF.

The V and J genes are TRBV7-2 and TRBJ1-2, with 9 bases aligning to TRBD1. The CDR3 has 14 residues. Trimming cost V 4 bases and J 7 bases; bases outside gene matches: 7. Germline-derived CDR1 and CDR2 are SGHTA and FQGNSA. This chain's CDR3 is CASSSSRDRVGYTF. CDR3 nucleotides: TGTGCCAGCAGCTCGTCCAGGGACAGGGTTGGCTACACCTTC.

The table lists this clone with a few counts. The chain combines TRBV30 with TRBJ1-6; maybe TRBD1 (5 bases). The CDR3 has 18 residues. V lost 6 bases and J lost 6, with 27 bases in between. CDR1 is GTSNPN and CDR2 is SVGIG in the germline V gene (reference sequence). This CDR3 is CACHEEEGQSVSNSPLHF. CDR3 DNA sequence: TGTGCCTGCCATGAGGAGGAGGGGCAATCGGTGTCTAATTCACCCCTCCACTTT.

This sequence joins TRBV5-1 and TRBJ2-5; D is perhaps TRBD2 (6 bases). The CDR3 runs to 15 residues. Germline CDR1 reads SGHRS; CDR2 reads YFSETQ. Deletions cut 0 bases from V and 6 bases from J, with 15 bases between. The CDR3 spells CASSLGRGGTQTQYF. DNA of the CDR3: TGCGCCAGCAGCTTGGGACGGGGAGGAACGCAGACCCAGTACTTC. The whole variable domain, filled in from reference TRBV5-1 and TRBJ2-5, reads KAGVTQTPRYLIKTRGQQVTLSCSPISGHRSVSWYQQTPGQGLQFLFEYFSETQRNKGNFPGRFSGRQFSNSRSEMNVSTLELGDSALYLCASSLGRGGTQTQYFGPGTRLLVL.

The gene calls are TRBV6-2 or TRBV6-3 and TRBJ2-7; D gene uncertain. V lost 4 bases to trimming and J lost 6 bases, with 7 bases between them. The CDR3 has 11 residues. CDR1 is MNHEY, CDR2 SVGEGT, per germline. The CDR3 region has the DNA TGTGCCAGCAGTTCACATCCCGAGCAGTACTTC. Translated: CASSSHPEQYF.

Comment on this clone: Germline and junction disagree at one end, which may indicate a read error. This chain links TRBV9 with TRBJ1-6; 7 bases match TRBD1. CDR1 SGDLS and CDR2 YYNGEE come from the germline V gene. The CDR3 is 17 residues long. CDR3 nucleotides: TGTGCCAGCTGCGTAGCCGACAGGGCCTGGGGAGATTCACCCCTCCACTTT. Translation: CASCVADRAWGDSPLHF.

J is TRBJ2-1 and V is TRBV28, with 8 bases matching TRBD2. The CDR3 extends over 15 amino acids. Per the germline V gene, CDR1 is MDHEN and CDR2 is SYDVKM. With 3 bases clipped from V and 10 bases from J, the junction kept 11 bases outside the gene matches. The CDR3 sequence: CASSFPREGPGEQFF. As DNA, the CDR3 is TGTGCCAGCAGTTTCCCTCGGGAGGGCCCCGGGGAGCAGTTCTTC.

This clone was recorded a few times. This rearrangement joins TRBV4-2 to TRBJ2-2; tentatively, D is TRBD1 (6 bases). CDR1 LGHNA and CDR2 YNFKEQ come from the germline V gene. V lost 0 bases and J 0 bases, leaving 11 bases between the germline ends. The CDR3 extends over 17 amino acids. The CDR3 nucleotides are TGTGCCAGCAGCCAAGATTTGAGGGGGTCGAACACCGGGGAGCTGTTTTTT. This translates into CASSQDLRGSNTGELFF.

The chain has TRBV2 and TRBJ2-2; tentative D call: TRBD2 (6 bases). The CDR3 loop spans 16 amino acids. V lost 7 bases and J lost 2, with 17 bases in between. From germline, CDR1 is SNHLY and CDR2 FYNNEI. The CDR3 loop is CASNPQGSGNTGELFF. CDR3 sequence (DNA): TGTGCCAGCAACCCCCAGGGTAGCGGCAACACCGGGGAGCTGTTTTTT. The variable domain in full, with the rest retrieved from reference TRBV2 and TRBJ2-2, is EPEVTQTPSHQVTQMGQEVILRCVPISNHLYFYWYRQILGQKVEFLVSFYNNEISEKSEIFDDQFSVERPDGSNFTLKIRSTKLEDSAMYFCASNPQGSGNTGELFFGEGSRLTVL.

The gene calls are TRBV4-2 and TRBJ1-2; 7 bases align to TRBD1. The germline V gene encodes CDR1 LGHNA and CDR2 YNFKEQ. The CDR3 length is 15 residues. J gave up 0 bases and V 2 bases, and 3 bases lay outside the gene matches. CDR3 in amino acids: CASSQPGQPNYGYTF. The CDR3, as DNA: TGTGCCAGCAGCCAACCGGGACAGCCTAACTATGGCTACACCTTC.

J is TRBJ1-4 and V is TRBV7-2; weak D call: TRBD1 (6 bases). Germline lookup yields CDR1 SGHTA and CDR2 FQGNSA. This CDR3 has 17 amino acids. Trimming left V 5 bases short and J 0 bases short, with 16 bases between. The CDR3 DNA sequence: TGTGCCAGCAGCCCGGACAGCCTTCTTACAACTAATGAAAAACTGTTTTTT. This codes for CASSPDSLLTTNEKLFF.

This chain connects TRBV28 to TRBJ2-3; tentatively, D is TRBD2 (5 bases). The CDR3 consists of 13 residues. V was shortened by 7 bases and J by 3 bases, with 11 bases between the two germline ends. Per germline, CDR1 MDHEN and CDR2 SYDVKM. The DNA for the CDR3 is TGTGCCAGCACCCCGCCGGGAACAGATACGCAGTATTTT. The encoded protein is CASTPPGTDTQYF.

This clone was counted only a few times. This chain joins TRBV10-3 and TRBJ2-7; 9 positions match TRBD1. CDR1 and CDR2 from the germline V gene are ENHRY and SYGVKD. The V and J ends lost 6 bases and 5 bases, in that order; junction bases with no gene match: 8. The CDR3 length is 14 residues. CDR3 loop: CAIRPGQGRDEQYF. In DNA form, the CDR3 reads TGTGCCATCAGACCGGGACAGGGAAGGGACGAGCAGTACTTC.

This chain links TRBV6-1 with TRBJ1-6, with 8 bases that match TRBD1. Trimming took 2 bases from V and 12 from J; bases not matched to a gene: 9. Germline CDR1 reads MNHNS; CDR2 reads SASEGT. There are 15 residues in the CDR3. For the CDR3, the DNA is TGTGCCAGCAGTGAAATGGCAGGGGGCCAGCGACCCCTCCACTTT. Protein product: CASSEMAGGQRPLHF.

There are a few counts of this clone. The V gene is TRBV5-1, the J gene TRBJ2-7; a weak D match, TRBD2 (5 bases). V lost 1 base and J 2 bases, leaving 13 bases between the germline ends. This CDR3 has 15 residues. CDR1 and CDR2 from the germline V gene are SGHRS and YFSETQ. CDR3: CASSLSLTGTYEQYF. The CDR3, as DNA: TGCGCCAGCAGCTTGAGTCTGACGGGAACCTACGAGCAGTACTTC.

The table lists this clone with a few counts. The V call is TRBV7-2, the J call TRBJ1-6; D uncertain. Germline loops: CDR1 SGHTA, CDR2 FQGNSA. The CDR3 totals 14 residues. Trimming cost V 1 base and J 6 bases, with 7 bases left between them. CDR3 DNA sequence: TGTGCCAGCAGCTTAGACGGGAGTAATTCACCCCTCCACTTT. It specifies CASSLDGSNSPLHF.

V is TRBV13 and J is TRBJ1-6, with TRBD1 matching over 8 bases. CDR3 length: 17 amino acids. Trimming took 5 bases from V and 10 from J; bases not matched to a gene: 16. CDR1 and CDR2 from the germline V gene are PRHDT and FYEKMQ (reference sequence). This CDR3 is CASSQTAGQGAGSPLHF. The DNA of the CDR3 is TGTGCCAGCAGCCAAACTGCCGGACAGGGAGCAGGATCACCCCTCCACTTT.

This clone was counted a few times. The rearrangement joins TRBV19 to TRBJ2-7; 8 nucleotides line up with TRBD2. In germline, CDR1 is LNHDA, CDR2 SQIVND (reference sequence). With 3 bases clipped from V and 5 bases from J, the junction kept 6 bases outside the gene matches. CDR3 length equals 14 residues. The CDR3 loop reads CASSIASGLNEQYF. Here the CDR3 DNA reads TGTGCCAGTAGTATTGCTAGCGGGCTCAACGAGCAGTACTTC.

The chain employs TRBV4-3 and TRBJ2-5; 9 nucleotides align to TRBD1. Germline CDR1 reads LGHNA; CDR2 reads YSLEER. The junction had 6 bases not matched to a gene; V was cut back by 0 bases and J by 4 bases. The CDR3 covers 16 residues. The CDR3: CASSQDWGQGPETQYF. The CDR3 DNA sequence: TGCGCCAGCAGCCAAGATTGGGGACAGGGTCCAGAGACCCAGTACTTC.

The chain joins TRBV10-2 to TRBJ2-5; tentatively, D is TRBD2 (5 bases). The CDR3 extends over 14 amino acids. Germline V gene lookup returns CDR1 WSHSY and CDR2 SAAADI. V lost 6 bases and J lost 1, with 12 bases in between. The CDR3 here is CASRRGLFQETQYF. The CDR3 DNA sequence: TGCGCCAGCAGACGCGGACTTTTCCAAGAGACCCAGTACTTC.

This CDR3 is CASSPGQANTGELFF. The CDR3 DNA reads as TGTGCCAGCTCACCCGGACAGGCGAACACCGGGGAGCTGTTTTTT. The gene calls are TRBV18 and TRBJ2-2; 7 nucleotides match TRBD1. The V gene end was trimmed by 3 bases and the J gene end by 0 bases; junction bases not matched to a gene: 1. Germline CDR1 KGHSH, CDR2 LQKENI. The CDR3 consists of 15 residues.

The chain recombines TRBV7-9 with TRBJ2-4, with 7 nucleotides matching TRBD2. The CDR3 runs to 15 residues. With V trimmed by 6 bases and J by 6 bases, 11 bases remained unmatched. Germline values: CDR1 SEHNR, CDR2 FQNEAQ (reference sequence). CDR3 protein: CASSLDLAEVNIQYF. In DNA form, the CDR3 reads TGTGCCAGCAGTTTGGATCTAGCGGAGGTAAACATTCAGTACTTC.